The entry below describes one T cell receptor beta chain. What it binds is not known. One end of the junction varies from germline; a read error may be responsible. These data belong to a study of T cells in Graves' hyperthyroidism and ophthalmopathy. Study-wide findings and caveats: Model-based prediction identified ophthalmopathy a median 6.5 months prior to its onset.

The CDR3 extends over 14 amino acids. Germline V gives CDR1 SGHRS, CDR2 YFSETQ. Diagnostic decisions used clinical symptoms, serum thyroxine and TRAb, thyroid ultrasound and orbital computed tomography. TCR beta CDR3 regions were amplified from RNA. The primer set for the first-round RT-PCR of the TCR CDR3 was HTBI. TCRdb re-analysed the multiplex PCR reads in MiXCR, keeping a single row per CDR3 protein. The sample yields about 180,000 distinct CDR3 sequences, approximately 17% seen once. The sequence derives from a woman in her 50s with Graves' hyperthyroidism. The sequenced sample consisted of blood. This chain connects TRBV5-1 to TRBJ1-2; a possible D gene is TRBD1 (6 bases). The CDR3 loop reads CASSLATGPYDYTF. The CDR3 coding sequence is TGCGCCAGCAGCTTGGCGACAGGACCCTATGACTACACCTTC.